These 9 T cell receptor beta chains came from one sample sequenced in a study of blood T cells in healthy people across ages. A second PCR of 7 to 11 cycles used a sample-barcoded 5' primer and a J-beta primer mix. TCRdb ran MiXCR on the 5' RACE reads and lists one entry per CDR3 protein. In the table there are around 1,500,000 distinct CDR3 sequences, roughly 45% of which are singletons. The material sequenced was blood. These receptors were obtained from a woman between 18 and 30 years old in good health.

The sample holds a few counts of this clonotype. V is TRBV29-1 and J is TRBJ1-4; tentative D call: TRBD1 (5 bases). Germline V gene data show CDR1 as SQVTM and CDR2 as ANQGSEA. V lost 4 bases and J lost 3, with 15 bases in between. The CDR3 consists of 15 residues. The CDR3 here is CSVVPGKGSNEKLFF. CDR3 DNA sequence: TGCAGCGTTGTTCCAGGGAAGGGATCTAATGAAAAACTGTTTTTT.

The CDR3: CSATWGVSTTNEKLFF. The CDR3 nucleotides are TGCAGTGCCACCTGGGGGGTTAGCACAACTAATGAAAAACTGTTTTTT. The chain links TRBV20-1 to TRBJ1-4, with D possibly being TRBD1 (5 bases). V dropped 6 bases and J dropped 0 bases, with 17 bases sitting between them. Germline loops: CDR1 DFQATT, CDR2 SNEGSKA (reference sequence). This CDR3 has 16 residues.

The chain has TRBV7-2 and TRBJ2-2; 8 bases fit TRBD2. The germline V gene has CDR1 SGHTA and CDR2 FQGNSA. CDR3 length equals 17 residues. With 2 bases clipped from V and 4 bases from J, the junction kept 9 bases outside the gene matches. CDR3 in amino acids: CASSLFGTRAGTGELFF. The CDR3 DNA reads TGTGCCAGCAGCTTATTCGGGACTAGGGCGGGCACCGGGGAGCTGTTTTTT.

This clonotype was found many times. CDR3 DNA sequence: TGTGCCACCAGTGAGGGGGACCCCAATGAGCAGTTCTTC. It codes for CATSEGDPNEQFF. The V gene is TRBV24-1, the J gene TRBJ2-1; perhaps D is TRBD1 or TRBD2 (5 bases each). Trimming took 4 bases from V and 6 from J, leaving 9 bases between them. Germline values: CDR1 KGHDR, CDR2 SFDVKD. This CDR3 is built from 13 residues.

This clonotype has only a few counts. This rearrangement joins TRBV20-1 to TRBJ2-1, with unresolved D. The CDR3 length is 14 residues. V lost 3 bases, J lost 0 bases, and 9 bases lay in between. In germline, CDR1 is DFQATT, CDR2 SNEGSKA (reference sequence). The CDR3 is CSARGVISYNEQFF. DNA for the CDR3: TGCAGTGCTAGGGGTGTGATCTCCTACAATGAGCAGTTCTTC.

This clonotype turned up a few times. The chain employs TRBV20-1 and TRBJ1-6, with unresolved D. Between the trimmed V and J ends, which lost 6 bases and 0 bases, there was a span of 12 bases. Germline loops: CDR1 DFQATT, CDR2 SNEGSKA (reference sequence). The CDR3 totals 15 residues. The CDR3 is CSADEVRSYNSPLHF. The CDR3 nucleotides are TGCAGTGCGGACGAGGTTCGCTCCTATAATTCACCCCTCCACTTT.

This clonotype appeared a few times. The chain combines TRBV20-1 with TRBJ2-1, with 10 bases fitting TRBD2. Germline-derived CDR1 and CDR2 are DFQATT and SNEGSKA (reference sequence). V dropped 4 bases and J dropped 0; count of bases not matched to a gene: 6. This CDR3 has 16 residues. Here the CDR3 reads CSAIAGGPGSYNEQFF. The CDR3 nucleotides read TGCAGTGCTATAGCGGGGGGCCCCGGCTCCTACAATGAGCAGTTCTTC.

To note about this clonotype: This may arise from a read error, as a much more abundant clone is one base away. The gene calls are TRBV29-1 and TRBJ2-1, with D unclear. V gave up 7 bases and J gave up 5 bases, with 12 bases separating them. Germline V CDR1 and CDR2: SQVTM, ANQGSEA. The CDR3 is 12 residues long. CDR3 DNA: TGCAGCGAGTCACTGGATAACAATGAGCAGTTCTTC. As protein: CSESLDNNEQFF.

The chain recombines TRBV2 with TRBJ2-7, with D unresolved. V lost 7 bases, J lost 1 base, and 11 bases lay in between. The CDR3 runs to 13 residues. CDR1 and CDR2 from the germline V gene are SNHLY and FYNNEI. The CDR3 loop is CASTQHVSYEQYF. The CDR3, as DNA: TGTGCCAGCACGCAGCACGTATCCTACGAGCAGTACTTC.